One sample yielded the 3 T cell receptor beta chains listed below, sequenced in a study of blood T cell repertoires in COVID-19. The data were produced by immunoSEQ multiplex PCR, yet TCRdb's version contains in-frame clones alone and is incomplete. The sample records around 94,000 clones, around 80% being singletons. The material sequenced was peripheral blood. The origin of the receptors is a human donor in a cohort sampled during active COVID-19.

The chain recombines TRBV6-5 with TRBJ1-1; the match to TRBD1 covers 8 bases. CDR1 MNHEY and CDR2 SVGAGI come from the germline V gene. The CDR3 runs to 12 residues. The junction had 7 bases not matched to a gene; V was cut back by 7 bases and J by 9 bases. The CDR3: CASTAGGGKAFF. Written as DNA, the CDR3 is TGTGCCAGCACTGCAGGGGGCGGGAAAGCTTTCTTT.

In regard to this clone: Other DNA variants within this sample encode the same CDR3. This chain links TRBV29-1 with TRBJ2-7; D is unresolved. The CDR3 consists of 11 residues. The V and J ends lost 4 bases and 4 bases respectively, with 8 bases between them. Germline V lookup: CDR1 SQVTM, CDR2 ANQGSEA. The CDR3 here is CSVGASYEQYF. Written as DNA, the CDR3 is TGCAGCGTTGGGGCCTCATACGAGCAGTACTTC.

The chain recombines TRBV28 with TRBJ1-6; 7 bases align to TRBD1. The CDR3 sequence is 14 residues long. V shed 6 bases and J 7 bases; nucleotides not matched to a gene: 6. In germline, CDR1 is MDHEN, CDR2 SYDVKM. For the CDR3, the DNA is TGTGCCAGCAGCCCCGGGACAGTGAATTCACCCCTCCACTTT. Translation gives CASSPGTVNSPLHF.